This TCR beta chain derives from a study of cytomegalovirus exposure and HLA in healthy donors. Findings of the study overall: Clusters of TCRs from the first cohort tended to co-occur in the 100 to 150 validation repertoires (as a later analysis found).

The data were produced by immunoSEQ multiplex PCR, yet TCRdb's version contains in-frame clones alone and is incomplete. The sample shows 100,000 to 150,000 clones, around 89% of them seen only once. On this clone: Its antigen remains unidentified.

V lost 2 bases to trimming and J lost 2 bases; unmatched junction nucleotides: 2. Germline V gene data show CDR1 as SGHTA and CDR2 as FQGNSA. The CDR3 is 14 amino acids. V usage is TRBV7-2 and J usage is TRBJ2-7, with 8 bases aligning to TRBD1. The source of this sequence is a man between 18 and 35 years old in good health and CMV-seronegative. The sample was PBMCs. CDR3 loop: CASSLTGGTYEQYF. The CDR3 DNA is TGTGCCAGCAGCTTAACAGGGGGAACCTACGAGCAGTACTTC. Full variable domain (remainder filled in from reference TRBV7-2 and TRBJ2-7): GAGVSQSPSNKVTEKGKDVELRCDPISGHTALYWYRQSLGQGLEFLIYFQGNSAPDKSGLPSDRFSAERTGGSVSTLTIQRTQQEDSAVYLCASSLTGGTYEQYFGPGTRLTVT.